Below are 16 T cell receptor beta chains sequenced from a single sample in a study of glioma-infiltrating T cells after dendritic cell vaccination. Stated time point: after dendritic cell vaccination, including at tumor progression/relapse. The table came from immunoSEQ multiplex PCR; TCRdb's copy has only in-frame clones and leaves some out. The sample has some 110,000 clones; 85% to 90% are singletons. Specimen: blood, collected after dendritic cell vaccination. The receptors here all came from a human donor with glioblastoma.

The chain's CDR3 is CASSGGGTSINEQYF. CDR3 in DNA: TGTGCCAGCAGCGGCGGGGGGACTAGCATAAACGAGCAGTACTTC. The J gene is TRBJ2-5, the V gene TRBV9; TRBD2 agrees at 9 bases. The J call may be faulty, since TRBJ2-7 better matches the DNA end. Germline V gene lookup returns CDR1 SGDLS and CDR2 YYNGEE. This CDR3 comprises 15 residues.

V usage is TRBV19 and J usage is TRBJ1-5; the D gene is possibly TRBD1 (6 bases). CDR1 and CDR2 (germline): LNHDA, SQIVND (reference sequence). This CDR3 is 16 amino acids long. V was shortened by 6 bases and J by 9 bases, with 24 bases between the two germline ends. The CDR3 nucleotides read TGTGCCAGTAGCCGCCTTACCGGGACATATGCGGTGCCCCAGCATTTT. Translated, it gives CASSRLTGTYAVPQHF.

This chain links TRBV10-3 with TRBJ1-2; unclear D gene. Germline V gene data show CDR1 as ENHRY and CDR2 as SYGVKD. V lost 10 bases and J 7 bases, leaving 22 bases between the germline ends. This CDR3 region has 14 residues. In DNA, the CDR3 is TGTGCCAGCGTCCCCAGCTCTTCACCTAGTGGCTACACCTTC. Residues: CASVPSSSPSGYTF.

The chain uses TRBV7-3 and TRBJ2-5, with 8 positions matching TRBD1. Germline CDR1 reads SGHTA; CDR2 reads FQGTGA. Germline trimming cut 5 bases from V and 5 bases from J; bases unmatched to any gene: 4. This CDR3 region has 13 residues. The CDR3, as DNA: TGTGCCAGCAGCCTGGGACAGGCGGAGACCCAGTACTTC. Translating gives CASSLGQAETQYF.

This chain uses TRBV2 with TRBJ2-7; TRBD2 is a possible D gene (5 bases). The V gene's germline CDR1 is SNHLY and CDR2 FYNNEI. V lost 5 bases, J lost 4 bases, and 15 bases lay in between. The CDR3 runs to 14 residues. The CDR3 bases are TGTGCCAGCAGTTCACAGTATCGGGGTTACGAGCAGTACTTC. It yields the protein CASSSQYRGYEQYF.

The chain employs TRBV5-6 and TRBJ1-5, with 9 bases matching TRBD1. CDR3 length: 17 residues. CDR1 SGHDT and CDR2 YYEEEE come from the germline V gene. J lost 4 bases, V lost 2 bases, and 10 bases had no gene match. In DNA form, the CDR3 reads TGTGCCAGCAGCTTCAGCCCGGGACAGGGCAGTAATCAGCCCCAGCATTTT. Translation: CASSFSPGQGSNQPQHF.

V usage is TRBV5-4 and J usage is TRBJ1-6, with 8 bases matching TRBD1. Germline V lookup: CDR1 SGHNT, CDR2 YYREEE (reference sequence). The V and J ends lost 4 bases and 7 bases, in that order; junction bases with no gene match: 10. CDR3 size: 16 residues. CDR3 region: CASSLFGTGQNSPLHF. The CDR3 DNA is TGTGCCAGCAGCCTCTTTGGGACAGGTCAAAATTCACCCCTCCACTTT.

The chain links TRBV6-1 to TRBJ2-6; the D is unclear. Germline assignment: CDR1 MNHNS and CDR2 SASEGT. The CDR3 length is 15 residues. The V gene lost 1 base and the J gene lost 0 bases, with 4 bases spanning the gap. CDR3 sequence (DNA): TGTGCCAGCAGTGAAGGTAGCTCTGGGGCCAACGTCCTGACTTTC. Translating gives CASSEGSSGANVLTF.

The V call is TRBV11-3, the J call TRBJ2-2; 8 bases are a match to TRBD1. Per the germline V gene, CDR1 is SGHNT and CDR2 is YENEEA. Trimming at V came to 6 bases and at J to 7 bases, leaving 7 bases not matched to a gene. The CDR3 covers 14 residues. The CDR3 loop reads CASSTDRVNGELFF. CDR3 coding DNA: TGTGCCAGCAGTACGGACAGGGTGAACGGGGAGCTGTTTTTT.

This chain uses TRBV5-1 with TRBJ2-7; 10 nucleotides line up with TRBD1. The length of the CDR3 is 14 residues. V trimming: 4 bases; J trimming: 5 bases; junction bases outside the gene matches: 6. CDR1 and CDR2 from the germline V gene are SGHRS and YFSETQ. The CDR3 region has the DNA TGCGCCAGCAGCCCTGGGACAGGGGCTCACGAGCAGTACTTC. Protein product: CASSPGTGAHEQYF.

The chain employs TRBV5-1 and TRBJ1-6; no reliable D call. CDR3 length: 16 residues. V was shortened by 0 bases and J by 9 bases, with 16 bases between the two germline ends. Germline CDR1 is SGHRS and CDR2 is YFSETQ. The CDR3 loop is CASSLGADQSRSPLHF. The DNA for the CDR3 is TGCGCCAGCAGCTTGGGGGCAGATCAGAGTCGTTCACCCCTCCACTTT. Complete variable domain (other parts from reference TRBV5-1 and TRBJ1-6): KAGVTQTPRYLIKTRGQQVTLSCSPISGHRSVSWYQQTPGQGLQFLFEYFSETQRNKGNFPGRFSGRQFSNSRSEMNVSTLELGDSALYLCASSLGADQSRSPLHFGNGTRLTVT.

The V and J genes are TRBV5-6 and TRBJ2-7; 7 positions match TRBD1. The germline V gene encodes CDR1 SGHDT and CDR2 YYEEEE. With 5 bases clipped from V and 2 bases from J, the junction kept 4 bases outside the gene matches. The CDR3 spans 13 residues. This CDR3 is CASSYRGPYEQYF. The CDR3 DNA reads TGTGCCAGCAGTTACAGGGGCCCCTACGAGCAGTACTTC.

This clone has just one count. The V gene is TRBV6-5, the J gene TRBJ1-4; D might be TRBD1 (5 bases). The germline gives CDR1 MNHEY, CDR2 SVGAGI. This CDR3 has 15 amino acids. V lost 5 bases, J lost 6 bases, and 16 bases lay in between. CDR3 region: CASSLQPGGYEKLFF. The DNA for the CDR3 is TGTGCCAGCAGTCTACAGCCGGGGGGATATGAAAAACTGTTTTTT.

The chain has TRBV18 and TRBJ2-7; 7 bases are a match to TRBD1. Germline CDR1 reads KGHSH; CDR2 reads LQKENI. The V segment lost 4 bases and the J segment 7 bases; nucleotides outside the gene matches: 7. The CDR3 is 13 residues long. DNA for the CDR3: TGTGCCAGCTCACGCCTGGGGACAGAAGAGCAGTACTTC. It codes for CASSRLGTEEQYF.

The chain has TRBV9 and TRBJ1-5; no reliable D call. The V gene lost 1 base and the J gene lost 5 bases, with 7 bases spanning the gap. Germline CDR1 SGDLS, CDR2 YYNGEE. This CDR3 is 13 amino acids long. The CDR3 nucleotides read TGTGCCAGCAGCGTAAAGGGAGATCAGCCCCAGCATTTT. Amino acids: CASSVKGDQPQHF.

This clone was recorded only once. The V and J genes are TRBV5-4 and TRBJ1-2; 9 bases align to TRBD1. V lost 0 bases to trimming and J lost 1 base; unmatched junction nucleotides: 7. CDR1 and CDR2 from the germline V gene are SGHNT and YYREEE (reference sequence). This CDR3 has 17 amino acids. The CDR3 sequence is CASSLAVGTGSNYGYTF. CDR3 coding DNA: TGTGCCAGCAGCTTGGCCGTAGGGACAGGGAGTAACTATGGCTACACCTTC.